This T cell receptor (beta chain) comes out of a study of control samples from healthy donors and cancer patients. This clone was counted once. V was trimmed by 5 bases and J by 9 bases, leaving 11 bases between them. CDR1 is PRHDT, CDR2 FYEKMQ, per germline (reference sequence). There are 12 residues in the CDR3. Method: immunoSEQ multiplex PCR; TCRdb's copy keeps in-frame clones and lacks some. The table records 65,000 to 100,000 clones, approximately 89% of them present only once. This receptor was taken from a man aged 50-59 years in good health. The source material was blood. V usage is TRBV13 and J usage is TRBJ2-1; maybe TRBD1 (5 bases). The CDR3 nucleotides are TGTGCCAGCAGCCCAGGGCGGAGTGAGCAGTTCTTC. Amino acid sequence: CASSPGRSEQFF.